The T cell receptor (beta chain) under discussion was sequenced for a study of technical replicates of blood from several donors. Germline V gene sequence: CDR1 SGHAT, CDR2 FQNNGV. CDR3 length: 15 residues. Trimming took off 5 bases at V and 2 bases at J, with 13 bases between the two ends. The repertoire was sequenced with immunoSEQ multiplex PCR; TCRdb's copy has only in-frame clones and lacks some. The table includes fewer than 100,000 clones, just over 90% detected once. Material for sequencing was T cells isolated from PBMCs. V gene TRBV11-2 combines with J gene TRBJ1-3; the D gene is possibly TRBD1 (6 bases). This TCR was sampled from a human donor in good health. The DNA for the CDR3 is TGTGCCAGCAGCCCACCAGGGGCGCCTGGAAACACCATATATTTT. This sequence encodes CASSPPGAPGNTIYF.